Described below is a single T cell receptor (beta chain) sequence and its context. These data originate in a study of OX40 agonist ivuxolimab in advanced cancers. J gave up 3 bases and V 5 bases, and 14 bases lay outside the gene matches. This CDR3 spans 17 amino acids. CDR1 SGHNT and CDR2 YENEEA come from the germline V gene. Sequenced by immunoSEQ multiplex PCR; TCRdb stores in-frame clones only, minus some. The sample has 100,000 or so clones, 91% seen once. The receptor was isolated from an adult with an advanced solid tumor such as melanoma, head and neck, liver or kidney cancer. Specimen: CD4+ or CD8+ T cells sorted from blood, collected in a trial of the OX40 agonist ivuxolimab. V and J are TRBV11-3 and TRBJ2-7; 9 positions match TRBD1. The CDR3 protein is CASSPDRGLGGSYEQYF. CDR3 in DNA: TGTGCCAGCAGCCCGGACAGGGGCCTGGGGGGAAGCTACGAGCAGTACTTC. Based on the CDR3 plus reference TRBV11-3 and TRBJ2-7, the full variable domain is EAGVVQSPRYKIIEKKQPVAFWCNPISGHNTLYWYLQNLGQGPELLIRYENEEAVDDSQLPKDRFSAERLKGVDSTLKIQPAELGDSAVYLCASSPDRGLGGSYEQYFGPGTRLTVT.